This paragraph reports one T cell receptor (beta chain). Its antigen is not identified. The table came from immunoSEQ multiplex PCR; TCRdb's copy has only in-frame clones and leaves some out. The table lists tens of thousands of clones, just over 95% of them singletons. CDR3 size: 13 residues. Looked up from germline, CDR1 is SNHLY and CDR2 is FYNNEI. Trimming took 11 bases from V and 5 from J; bases not matched to a gene: 10. The record originates from a study of siplizumab effects on memory and regulatory T cells. Study-wide results and limits: There appeared to be greater diversity in naive T cells than in memory cells, and naive T cells seemed major contributors to the alloresponse. Unstimulated subsets were the mapping target of only a minor fraction of alloreactive clones. Assignment of a naive or memory phenotype failed for roughly 75-95% of the proliferating CD4+ or CD8+ clones. Under siplizumab, an average about 70% of mappable alloreactive CD4+ clones were Treg-derived, compared with 25% to 30% in controls.

This sequence originates from a human donor in good health. Input material: naive CD8+ T cells sorted from blood. This chain uses TRBV2 with TRBJ2-3, with 7 bases matching TRBD2. The CDR3 DNA follows: TGTGCCGGTCTGGGCAGCGGGGTAGATACGCAGTATTTT. Protein sequence: CAGLGSGVDTQYF.